The clone carrying this T cell receptor (beta chain) was seen a handful of times. Its specificity is not known. This sample is drawn from a study of cytomegalovirus exposure and HLA in healthy donors. Study-level findings and limits: The study designated 150 to 200 TCR beta chains cytomegalovirus-associated.

J was trimmed by 5 bases and V by 1 base; bases with no gene match: 2. This CDR3 comprises 13 residues. Germline lookup yields CDR1 SGHRS and CDR2 YFSETQ. It was with 60 Vbeta and 13 Jbeta primers that the PCR ran. Data came from immunoSEQ multiplex PCR; TCRdb stores just in-frame clones and leaves some out. The sample contains 100,000 to 150,000 clones, approximately 86% of which appear only once. This receptor was taken from a boy aged 5-17 years in good health and CMV-seronegative. Sequences were obtained from PBMCs. The rearrangement uses TRBV5-1 and TRBJ1-2; 7 nucleotides match TRBD1. The CDR3 protein is CASSLRQGYGYTF. CDR3 coding DNA: TGCGCCAGCAGCTTGCGACAGGGTTATGGCTACACCTTC.